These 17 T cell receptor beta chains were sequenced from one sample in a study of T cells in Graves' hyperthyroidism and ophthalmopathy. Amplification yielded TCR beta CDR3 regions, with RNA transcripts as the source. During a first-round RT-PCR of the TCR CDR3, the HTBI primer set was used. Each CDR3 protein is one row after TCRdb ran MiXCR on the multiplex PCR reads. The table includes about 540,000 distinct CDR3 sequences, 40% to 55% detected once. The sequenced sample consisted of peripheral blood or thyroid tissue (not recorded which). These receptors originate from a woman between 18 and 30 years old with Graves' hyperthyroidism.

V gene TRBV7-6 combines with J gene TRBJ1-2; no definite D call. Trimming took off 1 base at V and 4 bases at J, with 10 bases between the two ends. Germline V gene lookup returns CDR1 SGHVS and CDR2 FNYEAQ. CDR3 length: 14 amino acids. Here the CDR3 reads CASSLVGSGYGYTF. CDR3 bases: TGTGCCAGCAGCTTAGTAGGGAGCGGCTATGGCTACACCTTC.

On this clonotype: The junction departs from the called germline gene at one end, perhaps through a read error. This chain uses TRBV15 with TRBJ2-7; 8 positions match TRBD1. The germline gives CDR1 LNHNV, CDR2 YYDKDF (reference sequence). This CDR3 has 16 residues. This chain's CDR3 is CATSRGNRGKTYGQYF. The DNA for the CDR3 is TGTGCCACCAGCAGAGGGAACAGGGGGAAGACCTACGGGCAGTACTTC.

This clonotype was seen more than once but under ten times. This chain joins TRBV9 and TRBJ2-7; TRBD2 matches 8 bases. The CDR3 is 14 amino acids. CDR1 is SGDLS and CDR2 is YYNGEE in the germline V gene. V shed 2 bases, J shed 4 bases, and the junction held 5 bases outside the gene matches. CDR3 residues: CASSVSGASYEQYF. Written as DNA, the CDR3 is TGTGCCAGCAGCGTTAGCGGGGCTAGTTACGAGCAGTACTTC.

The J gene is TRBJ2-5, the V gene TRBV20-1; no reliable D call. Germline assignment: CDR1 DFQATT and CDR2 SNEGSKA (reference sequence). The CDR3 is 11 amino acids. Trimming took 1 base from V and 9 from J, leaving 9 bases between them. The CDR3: CSARVVESQYF. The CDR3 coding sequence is TGCAGTGCTAGAGTGGTTGAGTCCCAGTACTTC.

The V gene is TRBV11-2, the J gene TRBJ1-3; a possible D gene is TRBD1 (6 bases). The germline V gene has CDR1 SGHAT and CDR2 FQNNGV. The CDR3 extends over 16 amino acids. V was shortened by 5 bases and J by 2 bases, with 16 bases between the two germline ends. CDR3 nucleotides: TGTGCCAGCAGCCAAGGGGGGAGCGCGACTGGAAACACCATATATTTT. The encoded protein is CASSQGGSATGNTIYF.

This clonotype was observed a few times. The CDR3 protein is CASSLVPAGGTHEQYF. The CDR3, as DNA: TGCGCCAGCAGCTTGGTACCAGCGGGAGGAACCCACGAGCAGTACTTC. The rearrangement links TRBV5-1 to TRBJ2-7; TRBD2 aligns across 9 bases. This CDR3 has 16 residues. Germline V lookup: CDR1 SGHRS, CDR2 YFSETQ. The trim removed 0 bases at V and 5 bases at J, leaving 9 bases unmatched.

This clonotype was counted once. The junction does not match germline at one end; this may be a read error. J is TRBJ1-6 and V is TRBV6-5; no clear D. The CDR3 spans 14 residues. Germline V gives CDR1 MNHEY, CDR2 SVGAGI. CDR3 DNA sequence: TGTGCCATCAGTTACTCGATGGGCAATTCACCCCTCCACTTT. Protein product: CAISYSMGNSPLHF.

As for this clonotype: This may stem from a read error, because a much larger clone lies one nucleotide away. CDR3 nucleotides: TGTGCCAGCAGCGCCTCGGCAGGCCCCAATGGCTACACCTTC. Translated, it gives CASSASAGPNGYTF. J is TRBJ1-2 and V is TRBV11-2; D remains unclear. Trimming removed 5 bases at V and 6 bases at J, with 16 bases between. The CDR3 extends over 14 amino acids. Looked up from germline, CDR1 is SGHAT and CDR2 is FQNNGV. The full variable domain, rest sourced from reference TRBV11-2 and TRBJ1-2, is EAGVAQSPRYKIIEKRQSVAFWCNPISGHATLYWYQQILGQGPKLLIQFQNNGVVDDSQLPKDRFSAERLKGVDSTLKIQPAKLEDSAVYLCASSASAGPNGYTFGSGTRLTVV.

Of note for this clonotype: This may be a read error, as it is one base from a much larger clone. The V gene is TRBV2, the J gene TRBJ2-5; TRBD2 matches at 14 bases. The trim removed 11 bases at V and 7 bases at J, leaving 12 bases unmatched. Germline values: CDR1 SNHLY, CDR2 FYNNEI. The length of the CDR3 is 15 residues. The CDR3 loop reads CAASMGLAGEGTQYF. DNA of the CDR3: TGTGCCGCCTCCATGGGACTAGCGGGAGAGGGGACCCAGTACTTC.

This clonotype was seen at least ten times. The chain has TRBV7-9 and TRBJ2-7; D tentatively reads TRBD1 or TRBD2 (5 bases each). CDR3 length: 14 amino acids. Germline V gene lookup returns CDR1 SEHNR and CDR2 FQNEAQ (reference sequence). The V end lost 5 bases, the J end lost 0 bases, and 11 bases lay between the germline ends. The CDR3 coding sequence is TGTGCCAGCAGCCCGGGACGAAGCTCCTACGAGCAGTACTTC. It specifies CASSPGRSSYEQYF. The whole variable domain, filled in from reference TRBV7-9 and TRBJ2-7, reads DTGVSQNPRHKITKRGQNVTFRCDPISEHNRLYWYRQTLGQGPEFLTYFQNEAQLEKSRLLSDRFSAERPKGSFSTLEIQRTEQGDSAMYLCASSPGRSSYEQYFGPGTRLTVT.

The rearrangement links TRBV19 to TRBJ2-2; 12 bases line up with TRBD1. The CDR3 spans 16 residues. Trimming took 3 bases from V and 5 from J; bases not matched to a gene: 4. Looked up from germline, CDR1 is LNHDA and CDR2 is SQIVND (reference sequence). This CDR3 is CASSMKGQGATGELFF. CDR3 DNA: TGTGCCAGTAGTATGAAGGGACAGGGGGCGACCGGGGAGCTGTTTTTT.

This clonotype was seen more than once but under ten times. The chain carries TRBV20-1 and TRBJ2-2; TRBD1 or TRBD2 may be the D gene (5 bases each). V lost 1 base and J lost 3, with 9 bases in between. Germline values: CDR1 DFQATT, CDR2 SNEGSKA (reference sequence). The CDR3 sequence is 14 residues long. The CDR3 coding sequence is TGCAGTGCTAGAGGGGGACGGTACACCGGGGAGCTGTTTTTT. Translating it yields CSARGGRYTGELFF.

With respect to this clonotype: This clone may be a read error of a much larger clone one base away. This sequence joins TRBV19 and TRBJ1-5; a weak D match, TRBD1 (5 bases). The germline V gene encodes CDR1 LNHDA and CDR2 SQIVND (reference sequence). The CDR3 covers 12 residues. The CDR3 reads CVSQGLGQPQHF. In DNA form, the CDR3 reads TGTGTCAGCCAGGGTTTGGGTCAGCCCCAGCATTTT. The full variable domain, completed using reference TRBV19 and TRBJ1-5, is DGGITQSPKYLFRKEGQNVTLSCEQNLNHDAMYWYRQDPGQGLRLIYYSQIVNDFQKGDIAEGYSVSREKKESFPLTVTSAQKNPTAFYLCVSQGLGQPQHFGDGTRLSIL.

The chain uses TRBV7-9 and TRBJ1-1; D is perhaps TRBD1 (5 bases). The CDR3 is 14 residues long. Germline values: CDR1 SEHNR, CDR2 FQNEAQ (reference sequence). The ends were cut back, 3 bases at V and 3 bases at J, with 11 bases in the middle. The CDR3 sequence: CASSLGELDTEAFF. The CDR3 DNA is TGTGCCAGCAGCTTGGGGGAATTGGACACTGAAGCTTTCTTT.

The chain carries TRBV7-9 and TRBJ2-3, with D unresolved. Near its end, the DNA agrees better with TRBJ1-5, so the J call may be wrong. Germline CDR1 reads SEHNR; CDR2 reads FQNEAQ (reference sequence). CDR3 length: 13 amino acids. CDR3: CASSAPSVDTQHF. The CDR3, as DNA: TGTGCCAGCAGCGCTCCTAGTGTCGATACGCAGCATTTT.

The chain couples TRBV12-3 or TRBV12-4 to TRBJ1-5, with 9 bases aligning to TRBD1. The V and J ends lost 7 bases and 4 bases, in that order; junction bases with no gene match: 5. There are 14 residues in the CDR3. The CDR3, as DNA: TGTGCCAGCACCGTGGACAGGGGTAATCAGCCCCAGCATTTT. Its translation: CASTVDRGNQPQHF.

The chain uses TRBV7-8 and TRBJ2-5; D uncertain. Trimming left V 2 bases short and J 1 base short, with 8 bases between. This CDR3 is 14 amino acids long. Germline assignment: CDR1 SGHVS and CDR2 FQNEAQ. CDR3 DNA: TGTGCCAGCAGCTTAATGGCGGTCCAAGAGACCCAGTACTTC. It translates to CASSLMAVQETQYF.